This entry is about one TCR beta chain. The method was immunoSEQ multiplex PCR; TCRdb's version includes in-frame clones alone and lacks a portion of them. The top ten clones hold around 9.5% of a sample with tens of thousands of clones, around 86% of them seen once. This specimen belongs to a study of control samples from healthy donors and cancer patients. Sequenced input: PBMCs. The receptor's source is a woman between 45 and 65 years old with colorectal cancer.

CDR3 amino acids: CATRLAGVDTQYF. The CDR3 nucleotides read TGCGCCACCAGACTAGCGGGGGTGGATACGCAGTATTTT. The gene calls are TRBV10-1 and TRBJ2-3; 12 nucleotides match TRBD2. The ends lost 10 bases at V and 6 bases at J; junction bases unmatched: 5. CDR1 is WNHNN and CDR2 is SYGVQD in the germline V gene (reference sequence). This CDR3 is built from 13 residues.